A single sample is the source of the 8 T cell receptor beta chains below, sequenced in a study of T cell responses to AZD1222 COVID-19 vaccine. Profiled with immunoSEQ multiplex PCR; TCRdb holds only in-frame clones, not every one. The repertoire holds 120,000 to 150,000 clones, with 75% to 95% as singletons. The sequencing here drew on peripheral blood, taken on day 0 of AZD1222 vaccination. All receptors derive from an adult in good health.

V and J are TRBV7-9 and TRBJ2-5; 15 bases fit TRBD2. The CDR3 totals 19 residues. After removal of 5 bases from V and 2 bases from J, the junction contained 12 bases not matched to a gene. Germline V gives CDR1 SEHNR, CDR2 FQNEAQ (reference sequence). CDR3 sequence reads: CASSRDGLAGGDPQETQYF. Written as DNA, the CDR3 is TGTGCCAGCAGCCGCGATGGACTAGCGGGAGGGGATCCTCAAGAGACCCAGTACTTC.

The chain is built from TRBV10-3 and TRBJ2-1, with 11 bases lining up with TRBD1. With 4 bases clipped from V and 4 bases from J, the junction kept 9 bases outside the gene matches. Germline V lookup: CDR1 ENHRY, CDR2 SYGVKD. The CDR3 consists of 17 residues. CDR3 in amino acids: CAISGGTGTGGYNEQFF. DNA for the CDR3: TGTGCCATCAGTGGGGGTACCGGGACAGGGGGTTACAATGAGCAGTTCTTC.

The rearrangement links TRBV19 to TRBJ1-1; TRBD1 might be the D (5 bases). CDR1 is LNHDA and CDR2 is SQIVND in the germline V gene (reference sequence). This CDR3 is built from 15 residues. V was cut by 0 bases and J by 3 bases, with 11 bases left in between. CDR3 sequence: CASSIDGARDTEAFF. Written as DNA, the CDR3 is TGTGCCAGTAGTATAGATGGGGCAAGGGACACTGAAGCTTTCTTT.

The chain links TRBV30 to TRBJ2-7; 8 positions match TRBD2. The ends lost 5 bases at V and 7 bases at J; junction bases unmatched: 10. Germline V gives CDR1 GTSNPN, CDR2 SVGIG (reference sequence). CDR3 size: 13 residues. CDR3 DNA: TGTGCCTGGTCAGCCGGGGGGGGATGGGAGCAGTACTTC. Its translation is CAWSAGGGWEQYF.

The chain links TRBV6-5 to TRBJ1-1; 8 bases fit TRBD1. Losses at the gene ends were 6 bases for V and 3 bases for J; bases not matched to a gene: 3. This CDR3 spans 13 amino acids. Germline assignment: CDR1 MNHEY and CDR2 SVGAGI. The CDR3 spells CASRQGVYTEAFF. Written as DNA, the CDR3 is TGTGCCAGCAGACAGGGGGTGTACACTGAAGCTTTCTTT.

The table lists this clone with a count of one. This rearrangement joins TRBV7-2 to TRBJ2-2; unclear D gene. V was pared by 6 bases and J by 5 bases, with 10 bases between. The CDR3 has 13 amino acids. Germline CDR1 SGHTA, CDR2 FQGNSA. The CDR3 DNA is TGTGCCAGCAGATCATCTAGAACCGGGGAGCTGTTTTTT. Protein: CASRSSRTGELFF.

This rearrangement joins TRBV28 to TRBJ2-5, with 14 bases lining up with TRBD2. The junction had 7 bases not matched to a gene; V was cut back by 11 bases and J by 5 bases. CDR3 length: 14 residues. The germline V gene has CDR1 MDHEN and CDR2 SYDVKM. The CDR3 loop reads CASVGLAGVETQYF. In DNA form, the CDR3 reads TGTGCCTCTGTGGGACTAGCGGGAGTGGAGACCCAGTACTTC. The whole variable domain, filled in from reference TRBV28 and TRBJ2-5, reads DVKVTQSSRYLVKRTGEKVFLECVQDMDHENMFWYRQDPGLGLRLIYFSYDVKMKEKGDIPEGYSVSREKKERFSLILESASTNQTSMYLCASVGLAGVETQYFGPGTRLLVL.

V gene TRBV5-1 combines with J gene TRBJ1-2; 7 nucleotides align to TRBD1. The CDR3 runs 13 residues. V lost 0 bases and J lost 8; bases outside the gene matches: 4. CDR1 is SGHRS, CDR2 YFSETQ, per germline. The CDR3 nucleotides read TGCGCCAGCAGCTTGGAGACAGGGTACGGCTACACCTTC. Protein sequence: CASSLETGYGYTF.